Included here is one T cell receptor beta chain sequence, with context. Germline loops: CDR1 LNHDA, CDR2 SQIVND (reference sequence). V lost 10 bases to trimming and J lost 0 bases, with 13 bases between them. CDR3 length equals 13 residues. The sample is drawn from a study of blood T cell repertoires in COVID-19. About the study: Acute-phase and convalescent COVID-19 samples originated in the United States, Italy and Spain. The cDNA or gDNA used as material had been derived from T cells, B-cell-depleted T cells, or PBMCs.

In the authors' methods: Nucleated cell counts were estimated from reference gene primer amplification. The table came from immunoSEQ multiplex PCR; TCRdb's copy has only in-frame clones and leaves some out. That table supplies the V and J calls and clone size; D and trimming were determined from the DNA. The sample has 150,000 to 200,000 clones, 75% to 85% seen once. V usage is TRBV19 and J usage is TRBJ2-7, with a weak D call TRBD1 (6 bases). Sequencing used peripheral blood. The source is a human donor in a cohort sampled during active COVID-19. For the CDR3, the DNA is TGTGCCACGGGGACATTGAGCTCCTACGAGCAGTACTTC. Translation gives CATGTLSSYEQYF.